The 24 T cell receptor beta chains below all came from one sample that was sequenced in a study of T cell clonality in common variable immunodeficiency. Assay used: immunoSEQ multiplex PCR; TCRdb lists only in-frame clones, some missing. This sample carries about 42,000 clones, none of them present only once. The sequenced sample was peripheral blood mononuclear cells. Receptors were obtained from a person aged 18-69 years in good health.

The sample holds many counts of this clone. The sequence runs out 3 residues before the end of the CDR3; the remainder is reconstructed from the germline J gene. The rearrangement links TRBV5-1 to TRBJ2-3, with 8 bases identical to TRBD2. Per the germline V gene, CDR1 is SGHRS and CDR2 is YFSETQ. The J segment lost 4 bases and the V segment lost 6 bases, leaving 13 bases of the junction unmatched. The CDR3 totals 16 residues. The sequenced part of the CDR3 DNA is TGCGCCAGCACCCGGGAAGCGGGAGTGGGGCCAGATACG. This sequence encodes CASTREAGVGPDT. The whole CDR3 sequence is CASTREAGVGPDTQYF.

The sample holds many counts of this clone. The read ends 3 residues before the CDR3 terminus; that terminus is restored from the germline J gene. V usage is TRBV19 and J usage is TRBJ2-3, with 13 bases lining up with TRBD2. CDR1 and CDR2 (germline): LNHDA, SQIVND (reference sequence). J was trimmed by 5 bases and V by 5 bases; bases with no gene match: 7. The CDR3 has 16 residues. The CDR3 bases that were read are TGTGCCAGTAGTTCCTGGACTAGCGGGAGTGGAGATACG. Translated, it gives CASSSWTSGSGDT. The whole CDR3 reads CASSSWTSGSGDTQYF. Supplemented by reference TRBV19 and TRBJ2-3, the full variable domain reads DGGITQSPKYLFRKEGQNVTLSCEQNLNHDAMYWYRQDPGQGLRLIYYSQIVNDFQKGDIAEGYSVSREKKESFPLTVTSAQKNPTAFYLCASSSWTSGSGDTQYFGPGTRLTVL.

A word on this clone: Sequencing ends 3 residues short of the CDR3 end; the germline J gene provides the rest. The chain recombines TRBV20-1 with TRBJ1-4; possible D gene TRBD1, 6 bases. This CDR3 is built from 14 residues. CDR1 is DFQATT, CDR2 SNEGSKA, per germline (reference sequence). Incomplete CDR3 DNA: TGCAGTGCTAGTCCCGGGTCAGGGGCCAACGTA. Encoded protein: CSASPGSGANV. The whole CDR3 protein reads CSASPGSGANVLFF.

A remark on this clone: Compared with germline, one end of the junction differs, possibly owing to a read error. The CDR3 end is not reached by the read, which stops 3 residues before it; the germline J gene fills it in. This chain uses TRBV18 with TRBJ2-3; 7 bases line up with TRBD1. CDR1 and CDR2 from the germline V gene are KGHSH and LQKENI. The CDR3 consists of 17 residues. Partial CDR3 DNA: TGTGCCAGCTCCCCCCTTGCTACCGGGACAGCGGCAGAGACG. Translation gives CASSPLATGTAAET. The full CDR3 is CASSPLATGTAAETQYF.

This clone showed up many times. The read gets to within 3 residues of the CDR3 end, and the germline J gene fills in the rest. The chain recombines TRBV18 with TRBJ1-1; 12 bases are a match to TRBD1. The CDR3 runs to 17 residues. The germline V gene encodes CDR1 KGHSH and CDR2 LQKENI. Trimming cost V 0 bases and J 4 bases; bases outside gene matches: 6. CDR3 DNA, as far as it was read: TGTGCCAGCTCACCACCAGGGACAGGGGGCGTTGGCACTGAA. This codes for CASSPPGTGGVGTE. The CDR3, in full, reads CASSPPGTGGVGTEAFF.

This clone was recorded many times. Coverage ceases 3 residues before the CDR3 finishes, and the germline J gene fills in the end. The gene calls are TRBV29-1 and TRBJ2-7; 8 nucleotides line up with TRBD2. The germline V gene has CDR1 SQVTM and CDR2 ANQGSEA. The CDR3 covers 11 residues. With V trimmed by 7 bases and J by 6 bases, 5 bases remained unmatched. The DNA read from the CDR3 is TGCAGCGCTCCCGGGGGGGGCGAG. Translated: CSAPGGGE. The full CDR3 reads CSAPGGGEQYF.

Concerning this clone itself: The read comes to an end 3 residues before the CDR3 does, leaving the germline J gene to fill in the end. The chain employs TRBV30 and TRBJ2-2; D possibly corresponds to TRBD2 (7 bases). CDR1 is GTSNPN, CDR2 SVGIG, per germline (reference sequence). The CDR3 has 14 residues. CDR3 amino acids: CAWSGQGTNSPLFF. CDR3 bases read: TGTGCCTGGAGTGGGCAGGGGACTAATTCACCG. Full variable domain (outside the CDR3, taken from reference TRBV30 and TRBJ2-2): SQTIHQWPATLVQPVGSPLSLECTVEGTSNPNLYWYRQAAGRGLQLLFYSVGIGQISSEVPQNLSASRPQDRQFILSSKKLLLSDSGFYLCAWSGQGTNSPLFFGEGSRLTVL.

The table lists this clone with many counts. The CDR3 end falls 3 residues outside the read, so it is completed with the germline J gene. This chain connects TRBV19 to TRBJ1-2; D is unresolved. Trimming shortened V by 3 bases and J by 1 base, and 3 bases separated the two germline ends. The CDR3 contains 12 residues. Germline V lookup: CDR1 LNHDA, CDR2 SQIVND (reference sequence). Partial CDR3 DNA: TGTGCCAGTAGTATCTATAACTATGGC. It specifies CASSIYNYG. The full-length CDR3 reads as CASSIYNYGYTF.

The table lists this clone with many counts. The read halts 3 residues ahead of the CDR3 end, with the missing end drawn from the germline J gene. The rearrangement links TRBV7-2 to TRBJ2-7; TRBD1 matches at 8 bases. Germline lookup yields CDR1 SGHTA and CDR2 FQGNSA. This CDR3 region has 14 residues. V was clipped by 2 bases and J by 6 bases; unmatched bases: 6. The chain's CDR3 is CASSLRSGTGEQYF. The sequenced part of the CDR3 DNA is TGTGCCAGCAGCTTAAGGTCCGGGACAGGCGAG. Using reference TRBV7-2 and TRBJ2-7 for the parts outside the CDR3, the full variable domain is GAGVSQSPSNKVTEKGKDVELRCDPISGHTALYWYRQSLGQGLEFLIYFQGNSAPDKSGLPSDRFSAERTGGSVSTLTIQRTQQEDSAVYLCASSLRSGTGEQYFGPGTRLTVT.

CDR3: CSARLAQAHNEQFF. Partial CDR3 DNA: TGCAGTGCTAGACTAGCCCAGGCCCACAATGAG. V and J are TRBV20-1 and TRBJ2-1; tentatively, D is TRBD2 (5 bases). The read terminates 3 residues before the CDR3 end, so the remaining end is supplied by the germline J gene. Per the germline V gene, CDR1 is DFQATT and CDR2 is SNEGSKA (reference sequence). V was shortened by 2 bases and J by 5 bases, with 13 bases between the two germline ends. CDR3 length equals 14 residues.

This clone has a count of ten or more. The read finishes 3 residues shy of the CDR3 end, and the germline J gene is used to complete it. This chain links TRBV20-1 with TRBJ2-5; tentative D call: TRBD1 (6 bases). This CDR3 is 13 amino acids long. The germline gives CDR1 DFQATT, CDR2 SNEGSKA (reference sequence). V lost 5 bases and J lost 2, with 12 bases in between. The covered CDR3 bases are TGCAGTGCTTACACGGACAGTCAAGAGACC. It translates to CSAYTDSQET. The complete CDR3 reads CSAYTDSQETQYF.

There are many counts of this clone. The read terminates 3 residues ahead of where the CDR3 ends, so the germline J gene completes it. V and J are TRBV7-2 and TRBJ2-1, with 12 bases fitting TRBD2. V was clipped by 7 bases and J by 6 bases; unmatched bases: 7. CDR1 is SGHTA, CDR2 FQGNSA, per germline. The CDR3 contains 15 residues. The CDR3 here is CASTRTSGKVNEQFF. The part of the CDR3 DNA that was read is TGTGCCAGCACCCGGACTAGCGGGAAGGTCAATGAG.

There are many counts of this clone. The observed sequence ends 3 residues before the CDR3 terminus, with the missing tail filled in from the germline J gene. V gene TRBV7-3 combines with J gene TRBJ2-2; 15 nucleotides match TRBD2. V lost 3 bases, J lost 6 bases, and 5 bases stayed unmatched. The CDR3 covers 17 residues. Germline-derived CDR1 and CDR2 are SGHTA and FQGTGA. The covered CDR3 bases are TGTGCCAGCAGCTTGGGACTAGCGGGAGGTCACGCCGGGGAG. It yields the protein CASSLGLAGGHAGE. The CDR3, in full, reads CASSLGLAGGHAGELFF.

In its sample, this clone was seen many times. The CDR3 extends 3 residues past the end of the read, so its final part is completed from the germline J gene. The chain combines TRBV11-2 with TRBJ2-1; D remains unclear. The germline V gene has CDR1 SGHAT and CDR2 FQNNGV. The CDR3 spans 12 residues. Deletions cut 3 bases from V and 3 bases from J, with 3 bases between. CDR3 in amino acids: CASSFNYNEQFF. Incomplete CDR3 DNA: TGTGCCAGCAGCTTCAACTACAATGAG.

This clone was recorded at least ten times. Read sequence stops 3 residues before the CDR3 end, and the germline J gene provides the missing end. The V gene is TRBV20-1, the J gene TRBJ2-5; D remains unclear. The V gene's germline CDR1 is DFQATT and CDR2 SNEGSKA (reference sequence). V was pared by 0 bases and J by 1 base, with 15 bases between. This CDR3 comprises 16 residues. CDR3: CSARDHEAAVQETQYF. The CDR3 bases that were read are TGCAGTGCTAGAGATCATGAGGCGGCAGTCCAAGAGACC.

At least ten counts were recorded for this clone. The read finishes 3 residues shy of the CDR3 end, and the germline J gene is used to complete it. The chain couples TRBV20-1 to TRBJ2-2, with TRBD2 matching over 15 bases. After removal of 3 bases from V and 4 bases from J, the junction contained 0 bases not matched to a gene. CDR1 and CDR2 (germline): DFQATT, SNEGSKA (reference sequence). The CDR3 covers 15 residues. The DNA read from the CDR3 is TGCAGTGCTAGGGGACTAGCGGGAGGCACCGGGGAG. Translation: CSARGLAGGTGE. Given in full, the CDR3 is CSARGLAGGTGELFF.

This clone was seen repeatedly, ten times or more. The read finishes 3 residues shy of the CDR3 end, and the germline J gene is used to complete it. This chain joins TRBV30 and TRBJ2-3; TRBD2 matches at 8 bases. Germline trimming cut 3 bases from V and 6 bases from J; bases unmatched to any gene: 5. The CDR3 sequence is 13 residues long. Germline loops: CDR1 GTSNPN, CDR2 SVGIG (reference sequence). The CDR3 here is CAWSLLAADTQYF. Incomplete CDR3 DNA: TGTGCCTGGAGCCTACTAGCGGCGGATACG.

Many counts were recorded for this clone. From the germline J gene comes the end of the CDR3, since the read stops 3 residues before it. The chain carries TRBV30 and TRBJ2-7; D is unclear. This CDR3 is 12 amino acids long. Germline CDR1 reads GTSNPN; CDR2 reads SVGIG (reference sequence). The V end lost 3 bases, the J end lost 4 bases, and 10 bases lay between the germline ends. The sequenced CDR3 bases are TGTGCCTGGAGCGCGTCCGGGTACGAG. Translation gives CAWSASGYE. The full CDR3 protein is CAWSASGYEQYF. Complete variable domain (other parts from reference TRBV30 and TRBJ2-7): SQTIHQWPATLVQPVGSPLSLECTVEGTSNPNLYWYRQAAGRGLQLLFYSVGIGQISSEVPQNLSASRPQDRQFILSSKKLLLSDSGFYLCAWSASGYEQYFGPGTRLTVT.

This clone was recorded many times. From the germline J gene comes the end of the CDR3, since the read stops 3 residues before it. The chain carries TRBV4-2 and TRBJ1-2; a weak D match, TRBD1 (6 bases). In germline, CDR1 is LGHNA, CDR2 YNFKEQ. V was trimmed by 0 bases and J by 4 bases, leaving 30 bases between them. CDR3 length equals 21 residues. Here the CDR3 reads CASSQDLVHTHQTLQGYGYTF. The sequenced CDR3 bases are TGTGCCAGCAGCCAAGATCTCGTCCACACTCATCAGACCCTACAGGGCTATGGC.

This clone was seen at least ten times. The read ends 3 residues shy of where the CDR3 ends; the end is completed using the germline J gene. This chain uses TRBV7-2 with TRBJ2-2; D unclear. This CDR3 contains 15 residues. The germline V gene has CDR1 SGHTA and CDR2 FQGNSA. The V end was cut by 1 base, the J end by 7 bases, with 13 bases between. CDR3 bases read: TGTGCCAGCAGCTTAGTCCCTCCAGGTGGCGGGGAG. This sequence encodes CASSLVPPGGGE. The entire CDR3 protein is CASSLVPPGGGELFF.

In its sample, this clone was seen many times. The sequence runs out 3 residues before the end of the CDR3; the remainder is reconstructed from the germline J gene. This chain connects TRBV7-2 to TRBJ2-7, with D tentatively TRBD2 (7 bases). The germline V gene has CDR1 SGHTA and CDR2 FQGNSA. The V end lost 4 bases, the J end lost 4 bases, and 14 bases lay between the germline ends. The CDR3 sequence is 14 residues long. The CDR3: CASSSQGGGYEQYF. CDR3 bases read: TGTGCCAGCAGCTCCCAAGGGGGGGGTTACGAG. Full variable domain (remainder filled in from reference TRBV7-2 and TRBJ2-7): GAGVSQSPSNKVTEKGKDVELRCDPISGHTALYWYRQSLGQGLEFLIYFQGNSAPDKSGLPSDRFSAERTGGSVSTLTIQRTQQEDSAVYLCASSSQGGGYEQYFGPGTRLTVT.

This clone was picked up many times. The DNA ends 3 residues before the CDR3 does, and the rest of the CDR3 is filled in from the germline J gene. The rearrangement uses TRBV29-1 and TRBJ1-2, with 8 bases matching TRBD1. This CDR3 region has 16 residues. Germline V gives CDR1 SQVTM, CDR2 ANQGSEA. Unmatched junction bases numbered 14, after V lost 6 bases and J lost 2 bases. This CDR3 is CSVYGIRDRQNYGYTF. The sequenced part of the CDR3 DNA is TGCAGCGTCTATGGTATCCGGGACAGGCAAAACTATGGC.

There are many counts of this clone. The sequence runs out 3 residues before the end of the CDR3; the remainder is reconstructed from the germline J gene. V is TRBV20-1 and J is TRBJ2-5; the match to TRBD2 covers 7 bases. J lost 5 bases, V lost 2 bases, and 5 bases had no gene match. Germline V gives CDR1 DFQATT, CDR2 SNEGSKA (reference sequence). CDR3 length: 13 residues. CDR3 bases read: TGCAGTGCTAGATGGAGGGGAGGGGAGACC. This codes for CSARWRGGET. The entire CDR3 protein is CSARWRGGETQYF.

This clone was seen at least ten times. CDR3 in amino acids: CSAKAGAKNIQYF. The CDR3 bases that were read are TGCAGTGCGAAAGCGGGCGCCAAAAACATT. The V gene is TRBV20-1, the J gene TRBJ2-4; tentative D call: TRBD2 (6 bases). The read stops 3 residues short of the end of the CDR3; the missing end is completed from the germline J gene. Trimming shortened V by 6 bases and J by 1 base, and 10 bases separated the two germline ends. Germline assignment: CDR1 DFQATT and CDR2 SNEGSKA (reference sequence). This CDR3 contains 13 residues.